Listed below are T cell receptor beta chains from one sample, sequenced in a study of T cell repertoires in cytomegalovirus infection. In TCRdb, the reads were re-called with MiXCR into one record per CDR3 protein. Among around 260,000 distinct CDR3 sequences listed, roughly a quarter were seen once. Sequencing input: PBMCs. All receptors come from a human donor in good health (CMV status not recorded). Some clones in this sample may be carry-over from other donors' samples. Each CDR3 is given with its conserved first and last residue. Each record gives: V gene, D gene, J gene, clone size, CDR3 protein, CDR3 DNA. The D gene is left open where the match is weak. Clone size is shown for a subset of rows, as once, few, many or a class of expanded clone.

v_call: TRBV7-2
d_call: TRBD1
j_call: TRBJ1-5
clone_size: many
cdr3_aa: CASSDRDQPQHF
cdr3_nt: TGTGCCAGCTCTGACAGGGATCAGCCCCAGCATTTT

v_call: TRBV7-2
d_call: NA
j_call: TRBJ2-7
clone_size: NA
cdr3_aa: CASSLADGLEQYF
cdr3_nt: TGTGCCAGCAGCTTAGCGGATGGGCTCGAGCAGTACTTC

v_call: TRBV5-5
d_call: NA
j_call: TRBJ2-1
clone_size: few
cdr3_aa: CASSLEDEQFF
cdr3_nt: TGTGCCAGCAGCTTGGAGGATGAGCAGTTCTTC

v_call: TRBV29-1
d_call: NA
j_call: TRBJ1-5
clone_size: NA
cdr3_aa: CSVDRSNQPQHF
cdr3_nt: TGCAGCGTAGACAGAAGCAATCAGCCCCAGCATTTT

v_call: TRBV29-1
d_call: TRBD2
j_call: TRBJ2-4
clone_size: NA
cdr3_aa: CSYRGVKNIQYF
cdr3_nt: TGCAGCTACCGGGGGGTCAAAAACATTCAGTACTTC

v_call: TRBV28
d_call: NA
j_call: TRBJ1-4
clone_size: NA
cdr3_aa: CASSSPTSTNEKLFF
cdr3_nt: TGTGCCAGCAGTTCCCCGACCTCAACTAATGAAAAACTGTTTTTT

v_call: TRBV6-2/TRBV6-3
d_call: NA
j_call: TRBJ2-1
clone_size: NA
cdr3_aa: CASSLIPGVIYNEQFF
cdr3_nt: TGTGCCAGCAGTTTGATCCCGGGAGTCATATACAATGAGCAGTTCTTC

v_call: TRBV20-1
d_call: NA
j_call: TRBJ1-5
clone_size: few
cdr3_aa: CSARDQQGLSNQPQHF
cdr3_nt: TGCAGTGCTAGAGATCAGCAGGGGCTAAGCAATCAGCCCCAGCATTTT

v_call: TRBV20-1
d_call: NA
j_call: TRBJ1-1
clone_size: NA
cdr3_aa: CSATQGVGNTEAFF
cdr3_nt: TGCAGTGCTACACAGGGTGTGGGGAACACTGAAGCTTTCTTT

v_call: TRBV5-1
d_call: NA
j_call: TRBJ2-5
clone_size: NA
cdr3_aa: CASTLELLETQYF
cdr3_nt: TGCGCCAGCACTCTAGAGCTGCTGGAGACCCAGTACTTC

v_call: TRBV5-8
d_call: TRBD1
j_call: TRBJ1-2
clone_size: many
cdr3_aa: CASRPRQGTGYGYTF
cdr3_nt: TGTGCCAGCAGACCCCGACAGGGAACGGGATATGGCTACACCTTC

v_call: TRBV7-2
d_call: NA
j_call: TRBJ2-3
clone_size: many
cdr3_aa: CASSLAGAATADTQYF
cdr3_nt: TGTGCCAGCAGCTTAGCGGGGGCGGCGACCGCAGATACGCAGTATTTT

v_call: TRBV29-1
d_call: NA
j_call: TRBJ1-1
clone_size: NA
cdr3_aa: CSVDRNMNTEAFF
cdr3_nt: TGCAGCGTGGACAGAAACATGAACACTGAAGCTTTCTTT

v_call: TRBV30
d_call: NA
j_call: TRBJ1-5
clone_size: NA
cdr3_aa: CAWSGGGTFGVQPQHF
cdr3_nt: TGTGCCTGGAGTGGAGGTGGGACTTTTGGGGTTCAGCCCCAGCATTTT

v_call: TRBV2
d_call: NA
j_call: TRBJ1-1
clone_size: few
cdr3_aa: CASKLTANTEAFF
cdr3_nt: TGTGCCAGCAAACTGACAGCGAACACTGAAGCTTTCTTT

v_call: TRBV5-4
d_call: TRBD2
j_call: TRBJ2-7
clone_size: NA
cdr3_aa: CASSLAGGPLYEQYF
cdr3_nt: TGTGCCAGCAGCTTAGCGGGGGGCCCTCTCTACGAGCAGTACTTC

v_call: TRBV29-1
d_call: NA
j_call: TRBJ2-1
clone_size: few
cdr3_aa: CSVAGRTGGSYNEQFF
cdr3_nt: TGCAGCGTGGCGGGACGGACCGGCGGATCCTACAATGAGCAGTTCTTC

v_call: TRBV7-2
d_call: TRBD1
j_call: TRBJ1-5
clone_size: many
cdr3_aa: CASSSTRQGTLGYQPQHF
cdr3_nt: TGTGCCAGCAGCTCGACCCGACAGGGCACCCTGGGATATCAGCCCCAGCATTTT

v_call: TRBV27
d_call: NA
j_call: TRBJ2-7
clone_size: few
cdr3_aa: CASSLKGFPSYEQYF
cdr3_nt: TGTGCCAGCAGTTTAAAGGGGTTCCCCTCCTACGAGCAGTACTTC

v_call: TRBV28
d_call: TRBD1
j_call: TRBJ1-5
clone_size: few
cdr3_aa: CASSSTGTGDQPQHF
cdr3_nt: TGTGCCAGCAGTTCCACCGGGACAGGTGATCAGCCCCAGCATTTT

v_call: TRBV11-2
d_call: TRBD1
j_call: TRBJ2-5
clone_size: many
cdr3_aa: CASSLALSLTGGKETQYF
cdr3_nt: TGTGCCAGCAGCTTAGCCCTGTCCCTGACAGGGGGGAAAGAGACCCAGTACTTC

v_call: TRBV19
d_call: NA
j_call: TRBJ2-1
clone_size: many
cdr3_aa: CASSNTRAKSLNEQFF
cdr3_nt: TGTGCCAGTAGTAACACCAGGGCAAAATCTCTCAATGAGCAGTTCTTC

v_call: TRBV7-2
d_call: TRBD1
j_call: TRBJ1-1
clone_size: many
cdr3_aa: CASSPIGQGGAFF
cdr3_nt: TGTGCCAGCAGCCCAATCGGACAGGGTGGAGCTTTCTTT

v_call: TRBV6-6
d_call: TRBD2
j_call: TRBJ2-1
clone_size: NA
cdr3_aa: CASSAVGSGSANEQFF
cdr3_nt: TGTGCCAGCAGTGCGGTGGGCAGCGGGAGTGCCAATGAGCAGTTCTTC

v_call: TRBV19
d_call: NA
j_call: TRBJ1-5
clone_size: NA
cdr3_aa: CASSIRTPANQPQHF
cdr3_nt: TGTGCCAGTAGTATCCGGACACCAGCAAATCAGCCCCAGCATTTT

v_call: TRBV6-2/TRBV6-3
d_call: TRBD1
j_call: TRBJ2-2
clone_size: few
cdr3_aa: CASSYSTQDRVTGELFF
cdr3_nt: TGTGCCAGCAGTTACTCGACTCAGGACAGGGTGACCGGGGAGCTGTTTTTT

v_call: TRBV7-9
d_call: TRBD1
j_call: TRBJ1-5
clone_size: many
cdr3_aa: CASSFGTGSNQPQHF
cdr3_nt: TGTGCCAGCAGCTTTGGGACAGGGAGCAATCAGCCCCAGCATTTT

v_call: TRBV5-4
d_call: NA
j_call: TRBJ1-2
clone_size: NA
cdr3_aa: CASSLVSRVPNYGYTF
cdr3_nt: TGTGCCAGCAGCTTGGTCTCCCGAGTGCCTAACTATGGCTACACCTTC

v_call: TRBV5-1
d_call: TRBD2
j_call: TRBJ2-5
clone_size: NA
cdr3_aa: CASSLVGGGAGETQYF
cdr3_nt: TGCGCCAGCAGCTTAGTTGGCGGGGGGGCTGGTGAGACCCAGTACTTC

v_call: TRBV12-3/TRBV12-4
d_call: NA
j_call: TRBJ1-3
clone_size: few
cdr3_aa: CASSLVGGGNTIYF
cdr3_nt: TGTGCCAGCAGTTTAGTAGGGGGTGGAAACACCATATATTTT

v_call: TRBV6-2/TRBV6-3
d_call: TRBD1
j_call: TRBJ1-1
clone_size: few
cdr3_aa: CASSRAGTAISF
cdr3_nt: TGTGCCAGCAGTAGGGCCGGGACAGCAATATCCTTT

v_call: TRBV7-2
d_call: TRBD1
j_call: TRBJ1-5
clone_size: many
cdr3_aa: CASSQGQGRPQHF
cdr3_nt: TGTGCCAGCAGCCAAGGACAGGGAAGGCCCCAGCATTTT

v_call: TRBV19
d_call: TRBD1
j_call: TRBJ2-1
clone_size: NA
cdr3_aa: CASSPGTGGKYNEQFF
cdr3_nt: TGTGCCAGTAGCCCCGGGACAGGGGGAAAATACAATGAGCAGTTCTTC

v_call: TRBV20-1
d_call: NA
j_call: TRBJ2-7
clone_size: NA
cdr3_aa: CSASGRQALYEQYF
cdr3_nt: TGCAGTGCTAGTGGTCGCCAGGCCCTCTACGAGCAGTACTTC

v_call: TRBV7-2
d_call: NA
j_call: TRBJ2-7
clone_size: many
cdr3_aa: CASSLAHEQYF
cdr3_nt: TGTGCCAGCAGCTTAGCCCACGAGCAGTACTTC

v_call: TRBV6-4
d_call: NA
j_call: TRBJ2-1
clone_size: NA
cdr3_aa: CASSDPSLVEQFF
cdr3_nt: TGTGCCAGCAGTGACCCGAGCTTGGTTGAGCAGTTCTTC

v_call: TRBV7-8
d_call: TRBD2
j_call: TRBJ2-1
clone_size: NA
cdr3_aa: CASSLRERREQFF
cdr3_nt: TGTGCCAGCAGCTTGCGGGAGAGGCGTGAGCAGTTCTTC

v_call: TRBV10-3
d_call: NA
j_call: TRBJ1-2
clone_size: NA
cdr3_aa: CAISEDTSVYTF
cdr3_nt: TGTGCCATCAGTGAGGACACAAGCGTCTACACCTTC

v_call: TRBV7-2
d_call: TRBD2
j_call: TRBJ2-1
clone_size: many
cdr3_aa: CASLGTSGARGHNEQFF
cdr3_nt: TGTGCCAGCCTAGGGACTAGCGGGGCAAGGGGCCACAATGAGCAGTTCTTC